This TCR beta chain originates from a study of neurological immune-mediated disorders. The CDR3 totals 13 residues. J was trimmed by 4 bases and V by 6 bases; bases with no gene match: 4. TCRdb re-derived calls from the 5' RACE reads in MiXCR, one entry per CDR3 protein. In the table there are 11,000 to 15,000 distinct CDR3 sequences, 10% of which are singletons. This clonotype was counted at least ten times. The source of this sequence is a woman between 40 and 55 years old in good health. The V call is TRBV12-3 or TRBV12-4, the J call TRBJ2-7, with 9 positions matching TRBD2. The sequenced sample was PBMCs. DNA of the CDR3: TGTGCCAGCAGCGTAGCGGGAGTGTACGAGCAGTACTTC. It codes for CASSVAGVYEQYF.